This TCR beta chain was recorded in a study of CD8+ T cells in alopecia areata. Germline CDR1 SNHLY, CDR2 FYNNEI. The V gene lost 3 bases and the J gene lost 3 bases, with 5 bases spanning the gap. CDR3 length: 12 amino acids. This clone was seen repeatedly, ten times or more. Sequencing used cDNA as its template, made by extracting RNA and reverse transcribing it. Method: immunoSEQ multiplex PCR; TCRdb's copy keeps in-frame clones and lacks some. The sample contains 150,000 to 200,000 clones, 50% to 65% of which appear only once. Stated treatment: oral pan-JAK inhibitor, 5-10 mg twice daily. This TCR derives from a human donor with alopecia areata. The chain carries TRBV2 and TRBJ1-1; D not resolved. Material: CD4+ T cells sorted from blood, obtained at week 24, from a patient treated with tofacitinib. CDR3 loop: CASSDQDTEAFF. The DNA for the CDR3 is TGTGCCAGCAGTGACCAGGACACTGAAGCTTTCTTT.